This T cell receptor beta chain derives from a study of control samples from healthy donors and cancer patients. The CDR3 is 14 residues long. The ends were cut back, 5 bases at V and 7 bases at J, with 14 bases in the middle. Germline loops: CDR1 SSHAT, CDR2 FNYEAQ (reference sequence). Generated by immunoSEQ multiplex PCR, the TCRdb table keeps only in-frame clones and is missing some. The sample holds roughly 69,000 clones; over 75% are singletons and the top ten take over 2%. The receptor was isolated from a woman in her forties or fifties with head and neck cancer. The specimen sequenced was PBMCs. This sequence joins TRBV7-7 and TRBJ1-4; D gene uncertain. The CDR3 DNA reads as TGTGCCAGCAGCCCCGACGCCACGGGTGAAAAACTGTTTTTT. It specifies CASSPDATGEKLFF.